This TCR beta chain was profiled in a study of liver allograft versus peripheral blood T cells. For the study at large: Transplanted-liver T cell receptor repertoires were compared with recipients' peripheral blood repertoires.

Study outcomes and limitations: Repertoires of T cell receptors that resided inside liver allografts reportedly differed from those in peripheral blood.

With respect to this clonotype: As yet, its antigen is unknown. A much more abundant neighbour one base away suggests this may be a read error.

With 7 bases removed from V and 7 bases from J, the gap between germline ends came to 19 bases. CDR1 is KGHDR and CDR2 is SFDVKD in the germline V gene. This CDR3 is built from 14 residues. Via MiXCR, TCRdb re-called the reads, giving one row per CDR3 protein. Among roughly 4,000 distinct CDR3 sequences listed, around 19% were seen once. This chain connects TRBV24-1 to TRBJ2-7; D possibly matches TRBD1 or TRBD2 (6 bases each). The receptor's source is a human patient who had a liver transplant. Some T cells may be transferred from the graft donor. This CDR3 reads CATSVDGGLDEQYF. CDR3 bases: TGTGCCACCAGCGTCGACGGGGGCCTGGATGAGCAGTACTTC.